A single sample gave rise to the 3 T cell receptor beta chains below, sequenced in a study of blood T cells in healthy people across ages. The authors ran a second PCR of about 7 to 11 cycles using a sample-barcoded 5' primer and a J-beta primer mix. TCRdb redid the calling of the 5' RACE reads with MiXCR, one entry per CDR3 protein. The sample shows hundreds of thousands of distinct CDR3 sequences, roughly 31% of them seen only once. The sequenced material came from blood. Receptor source: a woman of 80 years or more in good health.

This clonotype occurred many times. The chain uses TRBV10-3 and TRBJ1-6; D is ambiguous. Germline V lookup: CDR1 ENHRY, CDR2 SYGVKD. The CDR3 runs to 15 residues. The V end was cut by 0 bases, the J end by 9 bases, with 12 bases between. CDR3 in DNA: TGTGCCATCAGTGAGTCGTCCCCCGTGAGTTCACCCCTCCACTTT. Its translation: CAISESSPVSSPLHF.

The CDR3 region has the DNA TGCAGTGCTAGGCTCGGGGAGGGGGTAGTGGGTATTGAGCAGTTCTTC. This codes for CSARLGEGVVGIEQFF. The rearrangement links TRBV20-1 to TRBJ2-1; weak D call: TRBD2 (7 bases). The length of the CDR3 is 16 residues. In germline, CDR1 is DFQATT, CDR2 SNEGSKA (reference sequence). The V gene lost 3 bases and the J gene lost 9 bases, with 24 bases spanning the gap.

The chain has TRBV20-1 and TRBJ1-5, with D possibly matching TRBD1 (6 bases). Germline V CDR1 and CDR2: DFQATT, SNEGSKA (reference sequence). The CDR3 covers 15 residues. V lost 3 bases, J lost 0 bases, and 12 bases lay in between. CDR3 in amino acids: CSARRGGYSNQPQHF. CDR3 DNA sequence: TGCAGTGCTAGGAGGGGGGGATATAGCAATCAGCCCCAGCATTTT.